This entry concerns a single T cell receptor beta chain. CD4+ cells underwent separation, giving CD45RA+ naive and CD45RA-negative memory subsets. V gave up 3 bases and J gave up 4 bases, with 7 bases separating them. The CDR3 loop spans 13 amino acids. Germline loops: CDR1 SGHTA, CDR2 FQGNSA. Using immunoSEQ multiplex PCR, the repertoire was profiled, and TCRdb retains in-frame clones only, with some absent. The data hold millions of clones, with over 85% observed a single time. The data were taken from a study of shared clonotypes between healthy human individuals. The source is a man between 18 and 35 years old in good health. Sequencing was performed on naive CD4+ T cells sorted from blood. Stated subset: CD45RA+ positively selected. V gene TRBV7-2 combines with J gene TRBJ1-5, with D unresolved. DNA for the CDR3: TGTGCCAGCAGCTTTTCGGAGAATCAGCCCCAGCATTTT. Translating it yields CASSFSENQPQHF. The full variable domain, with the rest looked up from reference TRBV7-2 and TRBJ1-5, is GAGVSQSPSNKVTEKGKDVELRCDPISGHTALYWYRQSLGQGLEFLIYFQGNSAPDKSGLPSDRFSAERTGGSVSTLTIQRTQQEDSAVYLCASSFSENQPQHFGDGTRLSIL.